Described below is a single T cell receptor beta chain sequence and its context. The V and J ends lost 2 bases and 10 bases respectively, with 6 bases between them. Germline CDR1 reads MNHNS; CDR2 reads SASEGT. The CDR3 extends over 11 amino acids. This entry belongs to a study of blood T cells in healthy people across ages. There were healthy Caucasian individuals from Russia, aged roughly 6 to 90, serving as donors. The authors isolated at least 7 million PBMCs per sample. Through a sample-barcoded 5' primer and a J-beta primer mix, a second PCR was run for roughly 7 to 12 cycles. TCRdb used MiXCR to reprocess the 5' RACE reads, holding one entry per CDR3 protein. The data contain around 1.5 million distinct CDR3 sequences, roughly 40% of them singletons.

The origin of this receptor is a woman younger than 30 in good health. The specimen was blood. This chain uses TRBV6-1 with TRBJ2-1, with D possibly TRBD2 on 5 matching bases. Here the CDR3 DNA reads TGTGCCAGCAGTGAATCGGGGGAGCAGTTCTTC. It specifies CASSESGEQFF.